This T cell receptor beta chain was sequenced for a study of tumour-infiltrating T cells in Burkitt lymphoma. At the level of the study: The Burkitt lymphoma cohort spanned all epidemiological subtypes. Repertoire clonality predicted overall and progression-free survival.

The study's findings and limits: Several public clonotypes were shared across many Burkitt lymphoma patients.

This clone has a single count. Its antigen is not known. J lost 4 bases, V lost 3 bases, and 1 base had no gene match. This CDR3 contains 14 residues. Germline CDR1 is KGHSH and CDR2 is LQKENI. Produced via immunoSEQ multiplex PCR; TCRdb's table is partial and in-frame only. The sample records 43,000 or so clones, approximately 31% being singletons. The sequence was collected from a human donor with Burkitt lymphoma. J is TRBJ1-3 and V is TRBV18; 9 nucleotides agree with TRBD1. The sample taken for sequencing was tumor tissue. Written as DNA, the CDR3 is TGTGCCAGCTCACCGGGACAGGGCGGAAACACCATATATTTT. It yields the protein CASSPGQGGNTIYF.